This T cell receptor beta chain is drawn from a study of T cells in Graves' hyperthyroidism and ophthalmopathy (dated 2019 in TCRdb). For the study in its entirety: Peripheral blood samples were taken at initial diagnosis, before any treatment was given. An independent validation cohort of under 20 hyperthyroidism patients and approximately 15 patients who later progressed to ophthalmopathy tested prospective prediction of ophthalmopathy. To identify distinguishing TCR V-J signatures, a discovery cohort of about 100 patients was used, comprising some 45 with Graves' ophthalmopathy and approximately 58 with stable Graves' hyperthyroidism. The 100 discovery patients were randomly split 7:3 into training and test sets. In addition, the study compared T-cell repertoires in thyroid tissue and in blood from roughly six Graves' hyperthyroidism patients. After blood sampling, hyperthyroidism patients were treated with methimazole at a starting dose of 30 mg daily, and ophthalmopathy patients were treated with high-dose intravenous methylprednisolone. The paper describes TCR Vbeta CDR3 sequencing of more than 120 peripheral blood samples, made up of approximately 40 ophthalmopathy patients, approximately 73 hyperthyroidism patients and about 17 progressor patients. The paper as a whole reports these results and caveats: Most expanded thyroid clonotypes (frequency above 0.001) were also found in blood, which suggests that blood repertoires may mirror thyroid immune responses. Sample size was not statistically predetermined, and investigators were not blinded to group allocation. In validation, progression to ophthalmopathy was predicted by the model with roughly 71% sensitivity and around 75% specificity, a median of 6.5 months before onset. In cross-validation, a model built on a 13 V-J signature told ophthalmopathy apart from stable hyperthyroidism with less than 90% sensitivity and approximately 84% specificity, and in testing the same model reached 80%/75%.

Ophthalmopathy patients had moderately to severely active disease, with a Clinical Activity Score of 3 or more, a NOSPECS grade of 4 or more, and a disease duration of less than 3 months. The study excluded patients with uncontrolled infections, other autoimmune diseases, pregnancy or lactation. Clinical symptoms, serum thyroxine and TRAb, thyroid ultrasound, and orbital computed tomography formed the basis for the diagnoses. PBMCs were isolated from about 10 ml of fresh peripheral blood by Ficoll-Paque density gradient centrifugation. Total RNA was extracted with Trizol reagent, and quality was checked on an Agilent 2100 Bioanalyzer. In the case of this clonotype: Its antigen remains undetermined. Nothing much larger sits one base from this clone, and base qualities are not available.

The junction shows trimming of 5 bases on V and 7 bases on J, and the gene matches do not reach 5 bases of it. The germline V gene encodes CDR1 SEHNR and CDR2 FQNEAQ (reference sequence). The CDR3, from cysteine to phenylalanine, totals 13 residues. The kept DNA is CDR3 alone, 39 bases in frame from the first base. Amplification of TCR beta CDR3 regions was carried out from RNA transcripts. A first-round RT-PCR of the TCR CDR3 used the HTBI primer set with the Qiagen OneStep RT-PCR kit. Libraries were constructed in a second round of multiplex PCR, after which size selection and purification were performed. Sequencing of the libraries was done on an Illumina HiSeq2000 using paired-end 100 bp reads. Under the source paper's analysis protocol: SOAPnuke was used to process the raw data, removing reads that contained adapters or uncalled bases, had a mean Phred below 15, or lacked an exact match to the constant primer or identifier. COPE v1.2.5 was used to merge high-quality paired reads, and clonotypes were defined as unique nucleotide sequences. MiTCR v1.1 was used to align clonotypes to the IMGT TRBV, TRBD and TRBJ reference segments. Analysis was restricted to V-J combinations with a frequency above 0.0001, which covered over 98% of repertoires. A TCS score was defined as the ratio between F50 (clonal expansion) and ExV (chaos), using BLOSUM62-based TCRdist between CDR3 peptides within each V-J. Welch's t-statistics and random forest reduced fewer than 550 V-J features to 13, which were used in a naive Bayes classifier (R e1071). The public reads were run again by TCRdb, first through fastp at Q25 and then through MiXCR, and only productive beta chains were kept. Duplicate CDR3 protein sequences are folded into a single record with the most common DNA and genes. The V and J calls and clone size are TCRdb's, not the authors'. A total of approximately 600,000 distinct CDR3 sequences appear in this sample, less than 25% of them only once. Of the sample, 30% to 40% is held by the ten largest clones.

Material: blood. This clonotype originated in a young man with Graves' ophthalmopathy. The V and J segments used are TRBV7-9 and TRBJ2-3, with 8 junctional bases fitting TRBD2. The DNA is TGTGCCAGCAGCCCCCAGCGGGAGCATACGCAGTATTTT. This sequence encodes CASSPQREHTQYF.